The TCR beta chain under discussion was sequenced for a study of blood T cell repertoires in COVID-19. On the study more broadly: The United States, Italy and Spain provided the acute and convalescent COVID-19 samples. Sources were T cells, B-cell-depleted T cells, or PBMCs; the material itself was cDNA or gDNA.

Researchers sorted participants into cohorts using their self-reported clinical history. Within the 2 weeks before study entry, each person in the exposed group met a COVID-19 case. The assay was immunoSEQ multiplex PCR, and TCRdb's table has in-frame clones only and misses some. The sample holds under 250,000 clones; 80% to 90% are singletons and the top ten take approximately 3.7%. Germline CDR1 LNHDA, CDR2 SQIVND (reference sequence). The V and J ends lost 5 bases and 5 bases, in that order; junction bases with no gene match: 9. This CDR3 spans 15 amino acids. The chain links TRBV19 to TRBJ1-5; TRBD1 matches at 7 bases. Sample: PBMCs or T cells enriched from blood (not recorded which). This sequence originates from a woman aged 25-40 years who had been exposed to COVID-19. Here the CDR3 reads CASSVDRVVHQPQHF. The CDR3 bases are TGTGCCAGTAGTGTTGACAGGGTGGTTCATCAGCCCCAGCATTTT.